This TCR beta chain was recorded in a study of CXCR3-negative and CXCR3-positive naive CD8 T cells. Germline V lookup: CDR1 SGHTA, CDR2 FQGNSA. The CDR3 covers 18 residues. 5' RACE that incorporated UMI labels was used to prepare the TRB cDNA libraries. TCRdb reprocessed the 5' RACE reads, with one entry per CDR3 protein and no DNA. Its table records 30,000 to 40,000 distinct CDR3 sequences. This chain connects TRBV7-2 to TRBJ2-3. The sample comprised memory CD8+ T cells from blood. The receptor was isolated from a human donor in good health. Some clones in this sample may be carry-over from other donors' samples. This chain's CDR3 is CASSLSTLVVFTTDTQYF.